Following are 16 T cell receptor beta chains from one sample sequenced in a study of blood T cells in healthy people across ages (dated by TCRdb to between 2015 and 2017). The method was 5' RACE. Sequencing instrument: Illumina HiSeq 2500. A second PCR of about 6 to 11 cycles was performed with a sample-barcoded 5' primer and a J-beta primer mix. Using fastp at Q25 and MiXCR, TCRdb reprocessed the public reads and kept productive beta chains. Rows with a matching CDR3 protein are joined into one entry that keeps the most common DNA and genes. The sample table shows approximately 1.5 million distinct CDR3 sequences, and roughly a third are seen once. Clones ranked in the top ten supply 10% to 12% of the sample. The sequencing input was blood. Receptor source: a woman aged 25 to 39 in good health.

This clonotype came up many times. V gene TRBV27 combines with J gene TRBJ2-7; unclear D gene. The CDR3 runs 13 residues. Trimming pared 5 bases from V and 7 bases from J, leaving 15 bases between. Germline V lookup: CDR1 MNHEY, CDR2 SMNVEV (reference sequence). CDR3 amino acids: CASSSSFVEEQYF. CDR3 coding DNA: TGTGCCAGCAGTAGCAGCTTCGTCGAAGAGCAGTACTTC.

This clonotype was detected only a few times. This rearrangement joins TRBV10-3 to TRBJ2-5, with D tentatively TRBD1 (5 bases). Germline assignment: CDR1 ENHRY and CDR2 SYGVKD. This CDR3 is 14 amino acids long. The germline V and J ends were trimmed by 5 bases and 1 base, with 11 bases remaining between them. CDR3 in DNA: TGTGCCATCAGTAAGGGTAGGGGCCAAGAGACCCAGTACTTC. This codes for CAISKGRGQETQYF.

This clonotype was picked up a small number of times. The chain is built from TRBV6-1 and TRBJ2-7; 8 nucleotides match TRBD2. The CDR3 is 13 amino acids. V was clipped by 6 bases and J by 2 bases; unmatched bases: 3. The germline gives CDR1 MNHNS, CDR2 SASEGT. In DNA, the CDR3 is TGTGCCAGCAGACTAGCGGCTACCTACGAGCAGTACTTC. Its protein is CASRLAATYEQYF.

This clonotype appeared a few times. This rearrangement joins TRBV6-2 or TRBV6-3 to TRBJ2-1; 13 bases line up with TRBD2. The trim removed 10 bases at V and 8 bases at J, leaving 8 bases unmatched. Germline assignment: CDR1 MNHEY and CDR2 SVGEGT. This CDR3 has 14 amino acids. CDR3 in amino acids: CATETSGGADEQFF. CDR3 in DNA: TGTGCCACCGAAACTAGCGGGGGGGCCGATGAGCAGTTCTTC.

This chain uses TRBV29-1 with TRBJ2-5; 7 bases align to TRBD2. The J call may not be correct, given that the DNA end is closer to TRBJ2-7. This CDR3 region has 13 residues. Germline CDR1 and CDR2: SQVTM and ANQGSEA. The CDR3 sequence: CSVVGEGLYEQYF. The CDR3 region has the DNA TGCAGCGTTGTTGGGGAGGGACTCTACGAGCAGTACTTC.

This clonotype was counted only a few times. The chain carries TRBV28 and TRBJ2-6; D unclear. Germline V gene lookup returns CDR1 MDHEN and CDR2 SYDVKM. Trimming took 4 bases from V and 0 from J, leaving 10 bases between them. The CDR3 is 16 residues long. CDR3: CASSSLPLSGANVLTF. In nucleotides, the CDR3 is TGTGCCAGCAGTTCCCTCCCGCTCTCTGGGGCCAACGTCCTGACTTTC.

V usage is TRBV6-1 and J usage is TRBJ2-4; tentative D call: TRBD1 (5 bases). The end of the DNA aligns better with TRBJ2-7, so the J call may be wrong. The CDR3 extends over 16 amino acids. CDR1 MNHNS and CDR2 SASEGT come from the germline V gene. CDR3 in amino acids: CASLLGQALSSYEQYF. The CDR3 coding sequence is TGTGCCAGCCTCTTGGGGCAAGCCTTAAGCTCCTACGAGCAGTACTTC.

This clonotype was counted a single time. The V gene is TRBV28, the J gene TRBJ2-7; 12 bases align to TRBD2. The CDR3 contains 16 residues. In germline, CDR1 is MDHEN, CDR2 SYDVKM. The V segment lost 7 bases and the J segment 3 bases; nucleotides outside the gene matches: 10. CDR3 in amino acids: CASTKSGLAGYYEQYF. For the CDR3, the DNA is TGTGCCAGCACCAAATCCGGACTAGCGGGGTACTACGAGCAGTACTTC.

This clonotype appeared a single time. The limits of the CDR3 on the DNA are not certain, so only TCRdb's listed CDR3 is given. This chain joins TRBV27 and TRBJ1-5; whether TRBD1, the table's D call, matches the DNA was not checked. The CDR3 region is 24 residues in length, termini included. The V gene's germline CDR1 is MNHEY and CDR2 SMNVEV (reference sequence). The CDR3 is CASSHEDNEQFFGPGRGGNQPQHF.

This rearrangement joins TRBV29-1 to TRBJ2-7; a weak D match, TRBD2 (5 bases). CDR3 length: 12 amino acids. Trimming took off 7 bases at V and 7 bases at J, with 17 bases between the two ends. Germline CDR1 and CDR2: SQVTM and ANQGSEA. CDR3 bases: TGCAGCGGCCGGGGTCAAAACGGGGAGCAGTACTTC. Translated, it gives CSGRGQNGEQYF.

A note on this clonotype: A junction end diverges from the germline sequence, so it may reflect a read error. V is TRBV27 and J is TRBJ2-1, with 9 bases identical to TRBD2. CDR3 length: 15 amino acids. Looked up from germline, CDR1 is MNHEY and CDR2 is SMNVEV (reference sequence). CDR3 in amino acids: CARSLGAGGPNEQFF. Written as DNA, the CDR3 is TGTGCCAGAAGTTTAGGTGCGGGAGGGCCGAATGAGCAGTTCTTC.

In regard to this clonotype: A much more abundant neighbour one base away suggests this may be a read error. V gene TRBV12-3 or TRBV12-4 combines with J gene TRBJ1-2, with D possibly being TRBD1 (5 bases). This CDR3 contains 14 residues. DNA of the CDR3: TGTGCCTGCAGCCACGGGGGGAGTGAGGATGGCTACACCTTC. Translating it yields CACSHGGSEDGYTF.

The chain carries TRBV19 and TRBJ2-5; TRBD2 aligns across 9 bases. Losses at the gene ends were 6 bases for V and 7 bases for J; bases not matched to a gene: 6. This CDR3 spans 13 amino acids. Germline V CDR1 and CDR2: LNHDA, SQIVND (reference sequence). The DNA for the CDR3 is TGTGCCAGTAGCCGGACTAGCGAGGGGACCCAGTACTTC. The encoded protein is CASSRTSEGTQYF. Full variable domain (missing parts from reference TRBV19 and TRBJ2-5): DGGITQSPKYLFRKEGQNVTLSCEQNLNHDAMYWYRQDPGQGLRLIYYSQIVNDFQKGDIAEGYSVSREKKESFPLTVTSAQKNPTAFYLCASSRTSEGTQYFGPGTRLLVL.

This clonotype occurred many times. The rearrangement joins TRBV29-1 to TRBJ2-1; D remains unclear. Germline V gene data show CDR1 as SQVTM and CDR2 as ANQGSEA. CDR3 size: 10 residues. The germline V and J ends were trimmed by 4 bases and 9 bases, with 7 bases remaining between them. CDR3 sequence reads: CSVALGEQFF. The DNA of the CDR3 is TGCAGCGTTGCGTTGGGTGAGCAGTTCTTC.

V is TRBV11-2 and J is TRBJ2-3, with D possibly being TRBD2 (5 bases). V was shortened by 1 base and J by 0 bases, with 17 bases between the two germline ends. The CDR3 runs to 18 residues. Germline lookup yields CDR1 SGHAT and CDR2 FQNNGV. The CDR3 loop is CASSLGKGRATSTDTQYF. CDR3 in DNA: TGTGCCAGCAGCTTAGGAAAAGGGCGGGCAACTAGCACAGATACGCAGTATTTT.

A single count supports this clonotype. Since a much larger clone is just one base distant, this may be a read error. This CDR3 is CAISEFRPTTSTDTQYF. The CDR3 nucleotides read TGTGCCATCAGTGAGTTTAGGCCGACAACTAGCACAGATACGCAGTATTTT. The V call is TRBV10-3, the J call TRBJ2-3; no firm D call. Germline-derived CDR1 and CDR2 are ENHRY and SYGVKD. Deletions cut 1 base from V and 0 bases from J, with 14 bases between. The CDR3 has 17 residues.